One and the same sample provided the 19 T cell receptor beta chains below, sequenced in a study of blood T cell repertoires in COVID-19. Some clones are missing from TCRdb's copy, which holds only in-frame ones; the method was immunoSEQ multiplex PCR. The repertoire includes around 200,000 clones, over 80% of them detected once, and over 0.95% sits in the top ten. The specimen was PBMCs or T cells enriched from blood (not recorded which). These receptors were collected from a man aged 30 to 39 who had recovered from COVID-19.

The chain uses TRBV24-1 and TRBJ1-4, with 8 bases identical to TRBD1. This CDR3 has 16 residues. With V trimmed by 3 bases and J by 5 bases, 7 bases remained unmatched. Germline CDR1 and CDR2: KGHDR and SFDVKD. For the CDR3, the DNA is TGTGCCACCAGTGATACGGGCACAGGGGGAAATGAAAAACTGTTTTTT. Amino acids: CATSDTGTGGNEKLFF.

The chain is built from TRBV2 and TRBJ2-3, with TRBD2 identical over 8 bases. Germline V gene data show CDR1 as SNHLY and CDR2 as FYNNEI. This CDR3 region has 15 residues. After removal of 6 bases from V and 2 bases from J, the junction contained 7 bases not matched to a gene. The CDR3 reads CASRSTAGVTDTQYF. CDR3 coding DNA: TGTGCCAGCAGGAGTACAGCGGGAGTCACAGATACGCAGTATTTT.

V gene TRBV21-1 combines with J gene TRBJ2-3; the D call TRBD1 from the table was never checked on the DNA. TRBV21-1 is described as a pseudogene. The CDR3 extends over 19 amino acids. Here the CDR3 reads CASSKDARGLRWGTDTQYF. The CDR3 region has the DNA TGTGCCAGCAGCAAAGACGCCAGGGGGCTTAGGTGGGGCACAGATACGCAGTATTTT.

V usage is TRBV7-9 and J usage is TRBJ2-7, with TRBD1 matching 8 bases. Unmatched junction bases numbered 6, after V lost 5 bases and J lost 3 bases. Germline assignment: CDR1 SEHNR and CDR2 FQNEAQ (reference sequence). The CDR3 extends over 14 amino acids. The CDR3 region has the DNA TGTGCCAGCAGCCCCCGACAGGGGATCTACGAGCAGTACTTC. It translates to CASSPRQGIYEQYF. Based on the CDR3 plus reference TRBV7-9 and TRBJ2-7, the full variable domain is DTGVSQNPRHKITKRGQNVTFRCDPISEHNRLYWYRQTLGQGPEFLTYFQNEAQLEKSRLLSDRFSAERPKGSFSTLEIQRTEQGDSAMYLCASSPRQGIYEQYFGPGTRLTVT.

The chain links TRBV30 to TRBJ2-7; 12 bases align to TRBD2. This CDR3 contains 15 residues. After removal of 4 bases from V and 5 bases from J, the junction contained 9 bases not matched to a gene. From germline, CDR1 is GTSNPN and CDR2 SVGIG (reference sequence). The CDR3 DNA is TGTGCCTGGAACCCGACTAGCGGGAGCTTGCACGAGCAGTACTTC. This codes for CAWNPTSGSLHEQYF. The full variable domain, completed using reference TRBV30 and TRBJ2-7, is SQTIHQWPATLVQPVGSPLSLECTVEGTSNPNLYWYRQAAGRGLQLLFYSVGIGQISSEVPQNLSASRPQDRQFILSSKKLLLSDSGFYLCAWNPTSGSLHEQYFGPGTRLTVT.

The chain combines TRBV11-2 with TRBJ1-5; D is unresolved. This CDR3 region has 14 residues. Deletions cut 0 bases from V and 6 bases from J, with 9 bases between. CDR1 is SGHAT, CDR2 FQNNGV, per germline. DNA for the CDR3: TGTGCCAGCAGCTTAGATCGGGTGGTTCAGCCCCAGCATTTT. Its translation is CASSLDRVVQPQHF.

CDR3 nucleotides: TGTGCCAGCAGCCCCGGGGACAGGTATACAAATGAGCAGTTCTTC. Translated, it gives CASSPGDRYTNEQFF. This chain connects TRBV11-3 to TRBJ2-1; 8 positions match TRBD1. Germline V gives CDR1 SGHNT, CDR2 YENEEA. This CDR3 spans 15 amino acids. The trim removed 5 bases at V and 7 bases at J, leaving 10 bases unmatched.

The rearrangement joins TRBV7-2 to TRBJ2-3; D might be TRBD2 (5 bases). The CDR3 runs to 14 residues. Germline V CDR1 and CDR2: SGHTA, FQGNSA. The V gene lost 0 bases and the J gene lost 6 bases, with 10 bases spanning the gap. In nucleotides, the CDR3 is TGTGCCAGCAGCTTAGCATCAGGACTGGATACGCAGTATTTT. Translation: CASSLASGLDTQYF. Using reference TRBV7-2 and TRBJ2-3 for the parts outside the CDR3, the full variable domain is GAGVSQSPSNKVTEKGKDVELRCDPISGHTALYWYRQSLGQGLEFLIYFQGNSAPDKSGLPSDRFSAERTGGSVSTLTIQRTQQEDSAVYLCASSLASGLDTQYFGPGTRLTVL.

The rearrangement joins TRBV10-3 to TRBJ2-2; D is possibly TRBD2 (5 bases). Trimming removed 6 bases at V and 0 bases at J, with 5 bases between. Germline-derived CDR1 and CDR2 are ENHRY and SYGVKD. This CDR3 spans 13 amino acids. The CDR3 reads CAIRTTNTGELFF. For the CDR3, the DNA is TGTGCCATCAGGACTACGAACACCGGGGAGCTGTTTTTT.

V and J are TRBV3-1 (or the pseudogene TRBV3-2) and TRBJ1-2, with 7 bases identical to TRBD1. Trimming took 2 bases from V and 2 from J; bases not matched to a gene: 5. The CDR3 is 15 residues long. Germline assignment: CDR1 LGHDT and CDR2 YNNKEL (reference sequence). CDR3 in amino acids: CASSQMRGQNYGYTF. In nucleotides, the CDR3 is TGTGCCAGCAGCCAAATGAGGGGACAGAACTATGGCTACACCTTC.

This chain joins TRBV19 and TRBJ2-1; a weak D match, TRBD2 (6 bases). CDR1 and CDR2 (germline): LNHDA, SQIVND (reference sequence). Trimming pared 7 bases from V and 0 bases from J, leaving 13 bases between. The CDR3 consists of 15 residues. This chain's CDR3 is CASKLASSSYNEQFF. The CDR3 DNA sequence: TGTGCCAGTAAACTAGCTTCGAGCTCCTACAATGAGCAGTTCTTC.

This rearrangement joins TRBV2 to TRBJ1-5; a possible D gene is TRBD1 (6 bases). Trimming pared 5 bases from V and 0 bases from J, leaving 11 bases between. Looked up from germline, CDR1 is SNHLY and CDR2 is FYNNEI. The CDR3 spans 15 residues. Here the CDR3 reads CASSRTVTSNQPQHF. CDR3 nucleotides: TGTGCCAGCAGTAGGACAGTGACTAGCAATCAGCCCCAGCATTTT.

CDR3 coding DNA: TGTGCCAGCAGCCAGGGGGGAGCTTCCTACAATGAGCAGTTCTTC. Protein sequence: CASSQGGASYNEQFF. This chain joins TRBV4-2 and TRBJ2-1, with a weak D call TRBD2 (6 bases). Per germline, CDR1 LGHNA and CDR2 YNFKEQ. CDR3 size: 15 residues. The V and J ends lost 3 bases and 1 base respectively, with 10 bases between them.

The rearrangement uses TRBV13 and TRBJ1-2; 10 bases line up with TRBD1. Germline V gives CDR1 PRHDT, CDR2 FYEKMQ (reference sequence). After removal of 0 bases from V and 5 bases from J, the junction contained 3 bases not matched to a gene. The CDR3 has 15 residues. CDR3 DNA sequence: TGTGCCAGCAGCTTAGGCCGGGACAGGGGATATGGCTACACCTTC. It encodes CASSLGRDRGYGYTF.

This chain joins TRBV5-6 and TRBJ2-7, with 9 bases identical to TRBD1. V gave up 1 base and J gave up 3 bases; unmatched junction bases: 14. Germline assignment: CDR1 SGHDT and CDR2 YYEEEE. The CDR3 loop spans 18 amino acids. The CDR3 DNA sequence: TGTGCCAGCAGCTTGAATGCACACCCACAGGGGGCTATCTACGAGCAGTACTTC. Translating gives CASSLNAHPQGAIYEQYF.

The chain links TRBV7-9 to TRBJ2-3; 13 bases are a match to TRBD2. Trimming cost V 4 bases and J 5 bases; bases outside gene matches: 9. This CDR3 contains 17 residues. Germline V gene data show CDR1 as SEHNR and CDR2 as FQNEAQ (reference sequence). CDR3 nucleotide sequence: TGTGCCAGCAGCTCACTATGGACTAGCGGGAGTGGAGATACGCAGTATTTT. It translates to CASSSLWTSGSGDTQYF.

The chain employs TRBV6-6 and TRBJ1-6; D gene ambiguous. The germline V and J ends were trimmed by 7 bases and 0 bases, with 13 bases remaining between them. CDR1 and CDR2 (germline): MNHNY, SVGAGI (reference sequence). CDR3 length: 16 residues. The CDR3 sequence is CASTLEGGSYNSPLHF. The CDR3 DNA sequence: TGTGCCAGCACGTTGGAGGGAGGCTCCTATAATTCACCCCTCCACTTT.

The CDR3 DNA sequence: TGTGCCAGCAGCGCTAGCCAAGCCTACAATGAGCAGTTCTTC. Residues: CASSASQAYNEQFF. The chain has TRBV9 and TRBJ2-1, with a tentative D call TRBD2 (5 bases). Trimming took off 3 bases at V and 2 bases at J, with 9 bases between the two ends. Looked up from germline, CDR1 is SGDLS and CDR2 is YYNGEE. This CDR3 is built from 14 residues.

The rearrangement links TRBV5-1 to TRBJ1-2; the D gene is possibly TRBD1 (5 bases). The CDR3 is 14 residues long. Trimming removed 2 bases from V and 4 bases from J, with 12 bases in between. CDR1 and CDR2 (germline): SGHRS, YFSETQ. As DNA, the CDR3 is TGCGCCAGCAGCTTCCAAGGGGTTAGCTATGGCTACACCTTC. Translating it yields CASSFQGVSYGYTF. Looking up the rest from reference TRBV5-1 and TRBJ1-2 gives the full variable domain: KAGVTQTPRYLIKTRGQQVTLSCSPISGHRSVSWYQQTPGQGLQFLFEYFSETQRNKGNFPGRFSGRQFSNSRSEMNVSTLELGDSALYLCASSFQGVSYGYTFGSGTRLTVV.